Listed below are T cell receptor beta chains from one sample, sequenced in a study of beta chain features in type 1 diabetes. Clones were sequenced by immunoSEQ multiplex PCR, and TCRdb holds only the in-frame ones, with some missing. The sample lists around 150,000 clones; 10% were seen once. The specimen sequenced was central memory CD4+ T cells from blood. The receptor set was obtained from a man between 25 and 39 years old with type 1 diabetes. Both conserved end residues are trimmed from each CDR3. The D gene is left open where the match is weak. The size entry is marked missing in some rows and otherwise reads once, few, many or a size class.

clone size	D gene	V gene	CDR3 protein
.	TRBD1	TRBV28	ASTADRQQETQY
.	TRBD2	TRBV7-3	ASSPTSGRASGELF
.	TRBD1	TRBV4-1	ASSQTDREYEQY
.	TRBD2	TRBV28	ASTLSGSGTGELF
once	.	TRBV5-6	ASMPGLAREAF
few	TRBD2	TRBV28	ASSGTSGIDEQF
few	TRBD2	TRBV23-1	ASSQKPQRERWFSYEQY
few	.	TRBV7-3	ASSLRGPVESGTDTQY
.	.	TRBV18	ASSPTEGGANQPQH
.	.	TRBV20-1	SAAGYEAF
.	.	TRBV10-3	AISVEGGGYEQY
few	TRBD1	TRBV5-1	ASSTTTGGYTEAF
few	TRBD1	TRBV7-2	ASSWGTEQPQH
.	TRBD1	TRBV7-6	ASSSQSDRSNEQF
.	.	TRBV19	ARRTSWGELF
.	.	TRBV28	ASSLVPGLLNQPQH
.	.	TRBV30	AWSRGSSYGYT
.	TRBD2	TRBV6-6	ASSYGTSLQETQY
.	.	TRBV4-3	ASSQENRAFVGGYT
.	.	TRBV7-2	ASSASAGQPQH
.	TRBD1	TRBV19	ASSTRQGSYEQY
few	.	TRBV6-6	ASGPRPNEQF
.	TRBD1	TRBV19	ASSIMQVGTDLA
few	TRBD2	TRBV5-1	ASSVGLAGGSHEQY
few	TRBD2	TRBV6-1	ASTLLAGALYEQY
few	.	TRBV4-3	ASSQKLAKAGAF
few	.	TRBV2	ASSARGRETQY
.	.	TRBV16	ASSKSADLNTEAF
few	.	TRBV18	ASSPRQNTEAF
.	TRBD2	TRBV6-5	ASSLGLARFADTQY
.	TRBD2	TRBV5-1	ASSLAGGGSYNEQF
few	TRBD2	TRBV11-2	ASGTSGYNEQF
.	TRBD2	TRBV19	ASSEGLAPLIGANVLT
.	TRBD1	TRBV5-1	ASSPQGAPTGELF
.	TRBD2	TRBV4-3	ASSQDWSSGRAGKTQY
few	TRBD1	TRBV29-1	SAGTGITDTQY
.	.	TRBV7-2	ASSRGIQYEQY
.	TRBD1	TRBV4-2	ASSRVFGTGGTYEQY
.	TRBD2	TRBV5-1	ASRSGTSGSLDTQY
.	TRBD2	TRBV7-2	ASSYLVAGDYNEQF
.	TRBD1	TRBV6-5	ASRSGTGVQEQY
.	.	TRBV7-2	ASSLDRGSGLPF
few	.	TRBV6-5	ASSYFSDGQPQH